This T cell receptor beta chain originates from a study of vaccination and CD4 T cells after COVID-19. The overall study: As a positive control, some control cultures were given a CEFX pool, while others were given an HIV-1 Nef pool or no peptide. General study points: A median of approximately 88% of reactive clones, in convalescent patients, became evident only post-vaccination.

The germline V and J ends were trimmed by 7 bases and 6 bases, with 7 bases remaining between them. This CDR3 has 12 residues. The germline CDR1 and CDR2 sequences are SGHTA and FQGNSA. The Oncomine TCR Beta short-read assay was applied to DNA of cultured CD4+ T cells. Genomic DNA extraction was carried out from cultured CD4+ T cells. TCRdb re-called the PCR reads with MiXCR, one entry per CDR3 protein. Of 20,000 to 25,000 distinct CDR3 sequences in the sample, roughly 42% are singletons; the top ten hold approximately 7.9%. Specified treatment: 10-day PBMC culture with coronavirus spike peptide pools or control peptides (ViraFEST assay). This clonotype was detected only a few times. As yet, its antigen is unknown.

The receptor was derived from a human donor who had recovered from COVID-19. The chain recombines TRBV7-2 with TRBJ1-6, with no clear D. Sequencing used CD4+ T cells from blood, cultured in vitro. CDR3 in DNA: TGTGCCAGCATCGGTGCTAATTCACCCCTCCACTTT. It is translated as CASIGANSPLHF. Full variable domain (missing parts from reference TRBV7-2 and TRBJ1-6): GAGVSQSPSNKVTEKGKDVELRCDPISGHTALYWYRQSLGQGLEFLIYFQGNSAPDKSGLPSDRFSAERTGGSVSTLTIQRTQQEDSAVYLCASIGANSPLHFGNGTRLTVT.